The 11 T cell receptor beta chains below all came from one sample that was sequenced in a study of blood T cells in healthy people across ages (dated by TCRdb to the mid-2010s). Libraries were constructed by 5' RACE. Sequencing took place on an Illumina HiSeq 2500. A second about 7 to 11 cycle PCR used a sample-barcoded 5' primer and a J-beta primer mix. TCRdb took the public reads, trimmed them with fastp at Q25, ran MiXCR for clone calling and kept in-frame beta chains. Records with the same CDR3 protein are collapsed into one entry carrying the most frequent genes and DNA. The sample profile shows about 680,000 distinct CDR3 sequences; about half of them were found once. The ten largest clones represent under 35% of the sample. Sequenced: blood. Receptors were obtained from a woman in her sixties or seventies in good health.

This chain joins TRBV15 and TRBJ2-7, with D possibly TRBD1 on 8 matching bases. This CDR3 region has 13 residues. Germline V CDR1 and CDR2: LNHNV, YYDKDF (reference sequence). Trimming cost V 4 bases and J 7 bases, with 14 bases left between them. The CDR3 nucleotides read TGTGCCACCAGCATCGACAGGGGAGGGGAGCAGTACTTC. This codes for CATSIDRGGEQYF.

The V call is TRBV5-1, the J call TRBJ2-7; TRBD2 aligns across 7 bases. The CDR3 covers 15 residues. Germline V gene sequence: CDR1 SGHRS, CDR2 YFSETQ. J was trimmed by 7 bases and V by 4 bases; bases with no gene match: 14. The CDR3 sequence is CASSASGQGTSEQYF. In DNA, the CDR3 is TGCGCCAGCAGCGCTAGCGGTCAAGGAACAAGTGAGCAGTACTTC.

CDR3 coding DNA: TGTGCCAGCAAACGAGGCTGGGAAGCTTTCTTT. Amino acids: CASKRGWEAFF. J is TRBJ1-1 and V is TRBV2; D remains unclear. V dropped 7 bases and J dropped 8 bases, with 11 bases sitting between them. This CDR3 has 11 residues. Germline lookup yields CDR1 SNHLY and CDR2 FYNNEI.

As concerns this clonotype: At one end, the junction sequence differs from germline, possibly due to a read error. The chain carries TRBV30 and TRBJ1-4; 8 nucleotides agree with TRBD1. The CDR3 is 13 residues long. Germline V gene data show CDR1 as GTSNPN and CDR2 as SVGIG (reference sequence). The chain's CDR3 is CAWDRGTNEKLFF. The DNA for the CDR3 is TGTGCCTGGGACAGGGGAACTAATGAGAAACTGTTTTTT.

The rearrangement links TRBV12-3 or TRBV12-4 to TRBJ2-1; 9 bases agree with TRBD2. Trimming took 6 bases from V and 9 from J; bases not matched to a gene: 12. The CDR3 contains 15 residues. CDR3 protein: CASRPTGLAQGEQFF. CDR3 nucleotide sequence: TGTGCCAGCAGACCCACGGGACTAGCTCAAGGTGAGCAGTTCTTC.

The J gene is TRBJ1-4, the V gene TRBV7-6, with no clear D. V shed 2 bases and J shed 0 bases, with 10 bases lying between them. The V gene's germline CDR1 is SGHVS and CDR2 FNYEAQ. The CDR3 totals 16 residues. Written as DNA, the CDR3 is TGTGCCAGCAGCTTACGGGGAGATGCAACTAATGAAAAACTGTTTTTT. Translating it yields CASSLRGDATNEKLFF.

About this clonotype: A read error may explain this, as a much larger clone is one base away. V and J are TRBV9 and TRBJ2-7, with D possibly being TRBD1 (6 bases). Germline V gene data show CDR1 as SGDLS and CDR2 as YYNGEE. The CDR3 length is 14 residues. The V gene lost 4 bases and the J gene lost 2 bases, with 13 bases spanning the gap. The CDR3 reads CASSLMTGTYEQYF. The DNA of the CDR3 is TGTGCCAGCAGCCTTATGACAGGAACCTACGAGCAGTACTTC.

The sample holds a few counts of this clonotype. The chain carries TRBV7-2 and TRBJ1-5; D is ambiguous. The CDR3 consists of 13 residues. Trimming stripped 4 bases from V and 7 bases from J, with 11 bases between. Germline V gene lookup returns CDR1 SGHTA and CDR2 FQGNSA. The CDR3: CASSSSQEQPQHF. The DNA of the CDR3 is TGTGCCAGCAGCTCGAGTCAGGAGCAGCCCCAGCATTTT.

This clonotype was seen a single time. V and J are TRBV29-1 and TRBJ1-3; D gene ambiguous. This CDR3 is built from 13 residues. Germline values: CDR1 SQVTM, CDR2 ANQGSEA. The V end was cut by 4 bases, the J end by 0 bases, with 7 bases between. In nucleotides, the CDR3 is TGCAGCGTTGCATCGCACTCTGGAAACACCATATATTTT. Translated: CSVASHSGNTIYF.

This clonotype appeared a few times. The V and J genes are TRBV24-1 and TRBJ1-1; D gene uncertain. CDR3 length: 17 residues. V was trimmed by 2 bases and J by 0 bases, leaving 15 bases between them. The germline V gene has CDR1 KGHDR and CDR2 SFDVKD. CDR3 coding DNA: TGTGCCACCAGTGATTGGTCGACCAATTACTTGAACACTGAAGCTTTCTTT. Translation: CATSDWSTNYLNTEAFF.

Regarding this clonotype: At one end, the junction sequence differs from germline, possibly due to a read error. The chain is built from TRBV28 and TRBJ2-5; 10 bases agree with TRBD1. Germline V lookup: CDR1 MDHEN, CDR2 SYDVKM. The CDR3 totals 17 residues. The CDR3 reads CASSQLSSGTGAETQDF. CDR3 sequence (DNA): TGTGCCAGCAGTCAACTCTCATCCGGGACAGGGGCAGAGACCCAGGACTTC.